This TCR beta chain was observed in a study of CD8 T cells in Susac syndrome. Random hexamers were used to reverse transcribe the RNA input (about 0.5 to 1 ug). Via MiXCR, TCRdb re-called the immunoSEQ multiplex PCR reads, giving one row per CDR3 protein. The data contain roughly 140,000 distinct CDR3 sequences, approximately 95% of them singletons. The TCR was taken from a human donor in good health. Sequencing input: CD8+ T cells from PBMCs.

The CDR3 loop is CSARDPGLAGLYEQYF. As DNA, the CDR3 is TGCAGTGCTAGAGACCCGGGACTAGCGGGGCTCTACGAGCAGTACTTC. V gene TRBV20-1 combines with J gene TRBJ2-7; 13 bases agree with TRBD2. Germline CDR1 reads DFQATT; CDR2 reads SNEGSKA (reference sequence). With 0 bases clipped from V and 3 bases from J, the junction kept 5 bases outside the gene matches. The CDR3 covers 16 residues.